This section outlines one TCR beta chain sequence together with its context. Its antigen is not yet known. No base-level quality is on record; no much larger clone is a single base apart. This sample was taken from a study of blood T cells in healthy people across ages (dated by TCRdb to the mid-2010s). About the investigation overall: Template switching captured roughly one uniquely barcoded TCR beta cDNA molecule per two T cells in model experiments. Using deep sequencing normalized with unique cDNA molecular identifiers, the study measured how TCR beta repertoire diversity changes with age. The donors were split into four age groups: young (average around 17 years), middle-aged (around 37), aged (over 55) and long-lived (about 74). To avoid experimental bias, donors of different ages were distributed randomly across sequencing lanes. Two additional independent replicas of 1 million unique cDNA reads from the same blood draw were analyzed for two donors (one aged 18 to 29 and one aged 80 or older).

Study-level results and caveats: Since profiling was done on bulk unsorted PBMCs, naive and antigen-experienced compartments could not be conclusively compared. The long-lived group showed more naive CD4+ T cells, fewer expanded clones and increased TCR diversity than the aged group, suggesting age selection. Observed TCR beta diversity per million T cells fell roughly linearly with age, and a significant reduction was already apparent by age approximately 40. Donor CMV infection status was unknown, potentially confounding age-related changes in expanded clonotypes. Observed TCR beta diversity correlated strongly with the percentage of naive T cells measured by flow cytometry. Estimates of total diversity based on one million sequenced T cells were regarded as lower bounds and as underestimates.

The donors were roughly 39 Caucasian individuals from Russia, aged roughly 6 to 90 years, who were systemically healthy. About 9.6 milliliters of peripheral blood were collected from each donor into EDTA-treated Vacutainer tubes. Ficoll-Paque density-gradient centrifugation was used to isolate PBMCs, with at least 7 million per sample. Total RNA was extracted from PBMCs with Trizol reagent, with at least 5.5 micrograms obtained per sample. Naive CD45RAhigh/CD27high T cell percentages were measured by flow cytometry on a PBMC aliquot from every donor. V is clipped by 4 bases and J by 2 bases, and the sequence between their germline boundaries is 13 bases long. CDR1 and CDR2, looked up from the germline V gene, are SGHRS and YFSETQ. From its cysteine to its phenylalanine, the CDR3 spans 15 amino acids. The kept DNA is CDR3 alone, 45 bases in frame from the first base. The library was produced with 5' RACE. For sequencing, an Illumina HiSeq 2500 was employed. A second PCR of roughly 7 to 11 cycles was performed with a sample-barcoded 5' primer and a J-beta primer mix. A unique molecular identifier was introduced onto each TCR beta cDNA molecule by a template-switch 5' adaptor carrying 12 random nucleotides. At least 2.5 million CDR3-containing paired-end reads were obtained from each sample. First-strand cDNA was synthesized from all RNA with the Mint cDNA synthesis kit, primed by a TRBC-specific oligonucleotide. Following uracil-DNA glycosylase treatment, all cDNA underwent a first 18-cycle PCR with the universal primers M1SS and BC2_uni_R. Concerning the study's data processing: Normalization of each sample was performed by random selection of 1 million high-quality reads, each carrying a distinct molecular identifier. Instead of being binned into consensus sequences, reads that shared molecular identifiers were thrown out. MiTCR, with a Q25 quality threshold and the strictest error-elimination algorithm, was used for CDR3 identification, clonotype clustering and error correction. Lower-bound total TCR beta diversity was estimated with a nonparametric unseen species model using Euler transformation. The public sequencing data were trimmed at Q25 with fastp and processed into clonotypes with MiXCR by TCRdb, which kept only in-frame beta chains. For every CDR3 protein sequence, its rows merge into one entry that carries the most common genes and DNA. TCRdb's processing, not the authors', yielded these V and J calls. Within this sample are about 1,400,000 distinct CDR3 sequences, with approximately 38% of them counted one time only. The ten largest account for 7.9% of the sample.

Sample: blood. The chain joins TRBV5-1 to TRBJ2-1, with a tentative D gene TRBD2 over 6 matching bases. The clonotype comes from a woman under 30 in good health. The sequenced DNA is TGCGCCAGCAGCGCGGCTGCGGGGCCCTACAATGAGCAGTTCTTC. Its protein reads: CASSAAAGPYNEQFF.